This TCR beta chain was found in a study of T-cell reconstitution after alpha-beta-depleted transplantation in children. Points from the study as a whole: Once a year had passed after transplant, T-cell counts and diversity came mostly from newly produced T cells. There were some patients whose high TCRbeta diversity at day 60 came from surviving recipient T cells and thymic progenitors. Approximately two months post-transplant, alpha-beta T cells reportedly originated from several hundred expanded graft clones.

This clonotype came up many times. Its antigen is unidentified. Preparation of the TCRbeta library was carried out with unique molecular identifiers. TCRdb independently ran MiXCR on the PCR reads; one entry per CDR3 protein. The sample contains 8,000 to 9,500 distinct CDR3 sequences, around 17% of which appear only once. This CDR3 contains 16 residues. V was trimmed by 5 bases and J by 0 bases, leaving 17 bases between them. Germline V gene lookup returns CDR1 SEHNR and CDR2 FQNEAQ (reference sequence). V is TRBV7-9 and J is TRBJ2-7; perhaps TRBD2 as D (6 bases). This clonotype originated in a girl under three years old who had a stem cell transplant for combined immunodeficiency, so the T cells may come from the graft donor. The sequences come from PBMCs, mostly from graft donor cells, collected 60 days after TCRalphabeta/CD19-depleted stem cell transplant. The DNA for the CDR3 is TGTGCCAGCAGCCCCTTTGGGGGGACCTACTCCTACGAGCAGTACTTC. Translated, it gives CASSPFGGTYSYEQYF. Combining the CDR3 with reference TRBV7-9 and TRBJ2-7 gives the whole variable domain DTGVSQNPRHKITKRGQNVTFRCDPISEHNRLYWYRQTLGQGPEFLTYFQNEAQLEKSRLLSDRFSAERPKGSFSTLEIQRTEQGDSAMYLCASSPFGGTYSYEQYFGPGTRLTVT.